The sequence of this TCR beta chain was determined in a study of cytomegalovirus exposure and HLA in healthy donors. This clone was recorded only once. CDR1 and CDR2 from the germline V gene are GTSNPN and SVGIG (reference sequence). Trimming cost V 4 bases and J 0 bases, with 7 bases left between them. This CDR3 has 13 residues. Separate from the roughly 670-subject first cohort, the roughly 110-subject validation cohort was the one that the donors belonged to. TCRdb's copy holds only in-frame clones and misses some; the assay was immunoSEQ multiplex PCR. Of about 54,000 clones listed, 89% are singletons.

The chain links TRBV30 to TRBJ1-3; D unclear. Sequenced sample: PBMCs. This TCR was recovered from a woman under 30 in good health and CMV-seropositive. CDR3 sequence (DNA): TGTGCCTGGAAAAAGCTCTCTGGAAACACCATATATTTT. Its translation: CAWKKLSGNTIYF.